This T cell receptor beta chain derives from a study of cytomegalovirus exposure and HLA in healthy donors. Study-wide results and caveats: As a later analysis showed, a missense DCLRE1C variant was linked to trimming of TCR beta V- and J-genes. Some V segments, including TRBV6-2 and TRBV6-3, were excluded as indistinguishable.

This clone has only a few counts. The antigen is unknown. V was pared by 2 bases and J by 2 bases, with 14 bases between. CDR1 and CDR2 from the germline V gene are GTSNPN and SVGIG (reference sequence). CDR3 length: 15 residues. PCR used 60 Vbeta primers and 13 Jbeta primers. The data were produced by immunoSEQ multiplex PCR, yet TCRdb's version contains in-frame clones alone and is incomplete. Of about 130,000 clones in the sample, about four fifths were seen once. The rearrangement links TRBV30 to TRBJ2-3, with D possibly TRBD1 on 6 matching bases. Specimen: PBMCs. The receptor was isolated from a man aged 25-45 years in good health and CMV-seronegative. Here the CDR3 reads CAWSTGTLNTDTQYF. Here the CDR3 DNA reads TGTGCCTGGAGTACCGGGACACTCAACACAGATACGCAGTATTTT.